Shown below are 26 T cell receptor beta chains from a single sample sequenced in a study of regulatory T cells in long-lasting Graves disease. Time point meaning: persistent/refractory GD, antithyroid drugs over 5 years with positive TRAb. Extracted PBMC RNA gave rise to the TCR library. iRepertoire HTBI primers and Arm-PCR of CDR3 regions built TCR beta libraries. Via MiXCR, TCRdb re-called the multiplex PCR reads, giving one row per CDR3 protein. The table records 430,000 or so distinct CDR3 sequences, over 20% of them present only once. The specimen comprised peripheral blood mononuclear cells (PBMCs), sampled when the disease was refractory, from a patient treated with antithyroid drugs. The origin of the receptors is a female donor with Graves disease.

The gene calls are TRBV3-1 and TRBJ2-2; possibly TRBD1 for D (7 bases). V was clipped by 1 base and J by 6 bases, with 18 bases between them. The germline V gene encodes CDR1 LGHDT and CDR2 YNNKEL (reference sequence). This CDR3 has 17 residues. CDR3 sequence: CASSQVVRGVSAGELFF. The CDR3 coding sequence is TGTGCCAGCAGCCAAGTTGTCAGGGGGGTTAGTGCCGGGGAGCTGTTTTTT.

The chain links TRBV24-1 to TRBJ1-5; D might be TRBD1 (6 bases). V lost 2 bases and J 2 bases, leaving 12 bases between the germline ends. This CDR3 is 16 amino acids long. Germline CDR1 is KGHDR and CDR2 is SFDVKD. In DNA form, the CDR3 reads TGTGCCACCAGTGATTCGCGGAGGGGGGGCAATCAGCCCCAGCATTTT. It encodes CATSDSRRGGNQPQHF.

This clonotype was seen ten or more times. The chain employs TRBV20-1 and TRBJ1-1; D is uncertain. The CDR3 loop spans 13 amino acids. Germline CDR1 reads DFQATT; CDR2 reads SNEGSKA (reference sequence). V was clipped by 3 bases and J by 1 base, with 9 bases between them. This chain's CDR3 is CSASRTRNTEAFF. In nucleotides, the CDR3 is TGCAGTGCTAGCAGGACGAGGAACACTGAAGCTTTCTTT.

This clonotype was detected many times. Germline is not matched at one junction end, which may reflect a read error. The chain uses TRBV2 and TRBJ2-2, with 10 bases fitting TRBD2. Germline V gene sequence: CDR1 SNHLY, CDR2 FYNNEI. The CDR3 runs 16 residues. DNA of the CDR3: TGTACCAGCAGTGAGGTAGCGGGAGGGAACACCGGGGAGCTGTTTTTT. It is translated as CTSSEVAGGNTGELFF.

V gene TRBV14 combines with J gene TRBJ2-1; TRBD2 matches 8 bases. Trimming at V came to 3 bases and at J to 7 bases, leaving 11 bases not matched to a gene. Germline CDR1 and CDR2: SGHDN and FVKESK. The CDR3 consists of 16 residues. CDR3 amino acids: CASSQPSGGPGNEQFF. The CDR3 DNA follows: TGTGCCAGCAGCCAGCCATCGGGAGGGCCGGGAAATGAGCAGTTCTTC.

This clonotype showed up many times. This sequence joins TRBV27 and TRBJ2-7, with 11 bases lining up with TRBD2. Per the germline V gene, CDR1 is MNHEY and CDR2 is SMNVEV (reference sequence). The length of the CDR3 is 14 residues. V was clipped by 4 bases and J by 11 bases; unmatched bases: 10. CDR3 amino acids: CASSSASGRKREYF. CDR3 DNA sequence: TGTGCCAGCAGTTCCGCTAGCGGGAGGAAGAGGGAGTACTTC.

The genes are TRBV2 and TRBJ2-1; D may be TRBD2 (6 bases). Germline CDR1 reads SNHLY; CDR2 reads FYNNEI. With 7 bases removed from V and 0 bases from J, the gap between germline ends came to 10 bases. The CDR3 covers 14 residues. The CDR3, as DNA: TGTGCCAGCACCCGGGGGACCTCCTACAATGAGCAGTTCTTC. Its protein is CASTRGTSYNEQFF.

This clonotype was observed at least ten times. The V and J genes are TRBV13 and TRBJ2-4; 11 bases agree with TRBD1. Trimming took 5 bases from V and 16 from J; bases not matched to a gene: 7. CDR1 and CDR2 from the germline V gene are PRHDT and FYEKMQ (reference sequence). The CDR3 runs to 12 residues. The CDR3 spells CASSPGQGAPYF. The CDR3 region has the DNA TGTGCCAGCAGCCCAGGACAGGGGGCGCCCTACTTC.

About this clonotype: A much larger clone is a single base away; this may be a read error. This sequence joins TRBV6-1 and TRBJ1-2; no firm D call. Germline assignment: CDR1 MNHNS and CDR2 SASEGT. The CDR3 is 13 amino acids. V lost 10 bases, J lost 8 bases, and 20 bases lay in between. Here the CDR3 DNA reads TGTGCCACCTCCTTCGACGGTCTACGCGGCTACACCTTC. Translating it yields CATSFDGLRGYTF.

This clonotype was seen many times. The CDR3 here is CASSHGPGPADTQYF. Here the CDR3 DNA reads TGTGCCAGCAGTCACGGACCGGGGCCGGCAGATACGCAGTATTTT. The chain carries TRBV6-1 and TRBJ2-3; the D gene could be TRBD1 or TRBD2 (5 bases each). Germline V lookup: CDR1 MNHNS, CDR2 SASEGT. V shed 5 bases and J shed 4 bases, with 16 bases lying between them. This CDR3 comprises 15 residues.

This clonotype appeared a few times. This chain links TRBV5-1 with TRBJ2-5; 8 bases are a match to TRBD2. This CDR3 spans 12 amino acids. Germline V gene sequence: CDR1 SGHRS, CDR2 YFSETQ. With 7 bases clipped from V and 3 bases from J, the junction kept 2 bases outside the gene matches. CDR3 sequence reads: CASRAGEETQYF. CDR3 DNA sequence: TGCGCCAGCCGAGCGGGAGAAGAGACCCAGTACTTC.

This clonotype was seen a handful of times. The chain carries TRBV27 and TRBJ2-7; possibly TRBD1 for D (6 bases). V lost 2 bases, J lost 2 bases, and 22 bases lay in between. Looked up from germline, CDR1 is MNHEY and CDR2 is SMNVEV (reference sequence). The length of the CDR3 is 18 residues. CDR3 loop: CASSLHMGAEPYTYEQYF. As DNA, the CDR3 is TGTGCCAGCAGTTTACATATGGGGGCAGAGCCATACACCTACGAGCAGTACTTC.

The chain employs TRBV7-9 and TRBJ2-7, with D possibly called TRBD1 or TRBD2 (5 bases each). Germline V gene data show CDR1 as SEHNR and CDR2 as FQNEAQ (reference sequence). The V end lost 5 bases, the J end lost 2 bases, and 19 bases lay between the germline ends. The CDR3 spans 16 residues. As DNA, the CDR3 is TGTGCCAGCAGCCCAAACCGGGACCCACCCCCCTACGAGCAGTACTTC. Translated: CASSPNRDPPPYEQYF.

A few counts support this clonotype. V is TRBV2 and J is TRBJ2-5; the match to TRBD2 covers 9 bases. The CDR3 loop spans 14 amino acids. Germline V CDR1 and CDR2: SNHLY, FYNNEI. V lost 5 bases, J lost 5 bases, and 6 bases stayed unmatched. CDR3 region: CASSRAGGRETQYF. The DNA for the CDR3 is TGTGCCAGCAGTCGGGCGGGAGGGAGGGAGACCCAGTACTTC.

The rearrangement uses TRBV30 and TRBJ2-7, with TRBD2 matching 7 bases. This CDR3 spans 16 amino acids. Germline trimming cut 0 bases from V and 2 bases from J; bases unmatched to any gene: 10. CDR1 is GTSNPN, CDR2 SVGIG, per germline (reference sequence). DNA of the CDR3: TGTGCCTGGAGTGTACTGGCTAGCGGTAGGGCCTACGAGCAGTACTTC. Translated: CAWSVLASGRAYEQYF.

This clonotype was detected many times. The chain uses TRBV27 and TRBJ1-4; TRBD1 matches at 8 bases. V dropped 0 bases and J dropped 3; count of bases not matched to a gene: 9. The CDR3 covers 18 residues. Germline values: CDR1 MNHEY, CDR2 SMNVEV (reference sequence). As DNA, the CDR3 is TGTGCCAGCAGTTTATCGTTTGGACAGGGCAGGTCTAATGAAAAACTGTTTTTT. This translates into CASSLSFGQGRSNEKLFF. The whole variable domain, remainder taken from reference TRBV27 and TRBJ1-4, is EAQVTQNPRYLITVTGKKLTVTCSQNMNHEYMSWYRQDPGLGLRQIYYSMNVEVTDKGDVPEGYKVSRKEKRNFPLILESPSPNQTSLYFCASSLSFGQGRSNEKLFFGSGTQLSVL.

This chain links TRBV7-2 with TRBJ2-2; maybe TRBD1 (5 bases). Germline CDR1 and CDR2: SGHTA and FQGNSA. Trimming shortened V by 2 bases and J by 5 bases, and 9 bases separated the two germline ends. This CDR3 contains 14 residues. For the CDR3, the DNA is TGTGCCAGCAGCTTAAATAAGGGGACCGGGGAGCTGTTTTTT. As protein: CASSLNKGTGELFF. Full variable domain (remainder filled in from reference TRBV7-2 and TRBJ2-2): GAGVSQSPSNKVTEKGKDVELRCDPISGHTALYWYRQSLGQGLEFLIYFQGNSAPDKSGLPSDRFSAERTGGSVSTLTIQRTQQEDSAVYLCASSLNKGTGELFFGEGSRLTVL.

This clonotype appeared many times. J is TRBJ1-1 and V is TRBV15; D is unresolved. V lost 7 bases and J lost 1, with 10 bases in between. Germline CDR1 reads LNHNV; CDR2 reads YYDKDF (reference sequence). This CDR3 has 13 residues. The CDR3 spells CATTPRRNTEAFF. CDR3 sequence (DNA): TGTGCCACCACCCCTCGGAGGAACACTGAAGCTTTCTTT. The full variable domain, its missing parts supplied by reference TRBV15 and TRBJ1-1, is DAMVIQNPRYQVTQFGKPVTLSCSQTLNHNVMYWYQQKSSQAPKLLFHYYDKDFNNEADTPDNFQSRRPNTSFCFLDIRSPGLGDTAMYLCATTPRRNTEAFFGQGTRLTVV.

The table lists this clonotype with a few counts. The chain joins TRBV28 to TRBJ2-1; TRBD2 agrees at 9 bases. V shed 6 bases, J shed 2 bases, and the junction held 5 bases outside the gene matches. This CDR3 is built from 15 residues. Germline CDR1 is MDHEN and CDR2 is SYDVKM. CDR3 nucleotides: TGTGCCAGCAGGGGAGCGGGGGGAGCCTACAATGAGCAGTTCTTC. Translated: CASRGAGGAYNEQFF.

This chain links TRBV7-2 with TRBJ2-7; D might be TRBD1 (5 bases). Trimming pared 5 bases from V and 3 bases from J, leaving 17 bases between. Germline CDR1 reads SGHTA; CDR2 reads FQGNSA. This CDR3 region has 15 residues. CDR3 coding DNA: TGTGCCAGCAGCCTGGCCTTAAACAGGCGCTACGAGCAGTACTTC. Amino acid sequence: CASSLALNRRYEQYF.

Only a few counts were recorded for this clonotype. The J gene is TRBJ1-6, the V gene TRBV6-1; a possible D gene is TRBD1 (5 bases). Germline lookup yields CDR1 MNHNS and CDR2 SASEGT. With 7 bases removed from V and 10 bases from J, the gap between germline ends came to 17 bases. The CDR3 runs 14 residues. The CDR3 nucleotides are TGTGCCAGCAAGCTGCTCGGGGCTGGGTCACCCCTCCACTTT. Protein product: CASKLLGAGSPLHF.

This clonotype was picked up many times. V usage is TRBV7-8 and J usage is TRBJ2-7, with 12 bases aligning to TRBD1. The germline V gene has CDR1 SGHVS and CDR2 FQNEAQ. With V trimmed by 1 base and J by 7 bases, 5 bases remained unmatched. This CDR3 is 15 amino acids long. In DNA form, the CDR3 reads TGTGCCAGCAGCTTAGAGGGACAGGGGGCACGGGAGCAGTACTTC. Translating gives CASSLEGQGAREQYF.

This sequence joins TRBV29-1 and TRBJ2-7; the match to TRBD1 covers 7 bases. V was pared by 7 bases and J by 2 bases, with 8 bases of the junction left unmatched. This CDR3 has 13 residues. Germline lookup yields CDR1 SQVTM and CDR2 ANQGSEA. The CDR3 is CSAVGTETYEQYF. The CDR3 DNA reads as TGCAGCGCCGTCGGGACAGAAACCTACGAGCAGTACTTC.

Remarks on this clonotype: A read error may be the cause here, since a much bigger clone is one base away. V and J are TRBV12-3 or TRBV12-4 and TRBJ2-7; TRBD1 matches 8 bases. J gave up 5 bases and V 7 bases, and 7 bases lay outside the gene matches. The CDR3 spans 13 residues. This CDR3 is CASTSDRGNEQYF. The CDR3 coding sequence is TGTGCCAGCACCTCAGACAGGGGCAACGAGCAGTACTTC.

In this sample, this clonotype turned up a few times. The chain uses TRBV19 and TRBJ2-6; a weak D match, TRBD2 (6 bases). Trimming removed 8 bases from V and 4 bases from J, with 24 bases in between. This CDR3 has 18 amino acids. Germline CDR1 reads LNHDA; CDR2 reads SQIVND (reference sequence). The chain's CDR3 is CASSPLVGGEEGANVLTF. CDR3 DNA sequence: TGTGCCAGTTCTCCCCTTGTCGGGGGTGAGGAGGGGGCCAACGTCCTGACTTTC.

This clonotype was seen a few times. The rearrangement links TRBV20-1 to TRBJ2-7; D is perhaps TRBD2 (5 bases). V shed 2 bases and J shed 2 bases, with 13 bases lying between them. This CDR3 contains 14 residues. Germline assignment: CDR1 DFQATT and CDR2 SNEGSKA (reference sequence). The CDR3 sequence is CSARHYEGTYEQYF. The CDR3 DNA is TGCAGTGCTAGACATTATGAGGGAACCTACGAGCAGTACTTC.